Presented here are 24 T cell receptor beta chains from one specimen sequenced in a study of blood T cell repertoires in COVID-19. This table comes from immunoSEQ multiplex PCR, and its TCRdb copy is limited to in-frame clones, with some not included. The sample holds 200,000 to 300,000 clones; approximately 86% are singletons and the top ten take roughly 3.1%. Sequencing used PBMCs or T cells enriched from blood (not recorded which). The receptors shown here come from a woman in her thirties or forties with acute COVID-19.

This chain connects TRBV7-9 to TRBJ2-7, with 11 bases fitting TRBD2. Trimming at V came to 5 bases and at J to 4 bases, leaving 10 bases not matched to a gene. The V gene's germline CDR1 is SEHNR and CDR2 FQNEAQ (reference sequence). CDR3 length: 16 residues. The CDR3 reads CASSRTTGLAAYEQYF. DNA for the CDR3: TGTGCCAGCAGCCGGACGACGGGACTAGCGGCATACGAGCAGTACTTC.

This chain uses TRBV27 with TRBJ2-7; 8 bases align to TRBD2. CDR3 length: 14 residues. Germline CDR1 reads MNHEY; CDR2 reads SMNVEV (reference sequence). V was clipped by 3 bases and J by 1 base; unmatched bases: 2. As DNA, the CDR3 is TGTGCCAGCAGTTTGGTAGCGGGATCCTACGAGCAGTACTTC. Translated, it gives CASSLVAGSYEQYF.

The chain employs TRBV10-3 and TRBJ2-1, with 9 bases fitting TRBD2. Looked up from germline, CDR1 is ENHRY and CDR2 is SYGVKD. The CDR3 totals 14 residues. The V gene end was trimmed by 6 bases and the J gene end by 6 bases; junction bases not matched to a gene: 6. CDR3 loop: CAISIAGEGNEQFF. CDR3 coding DNA: TGTGCCATCAGCATAGCGGGAGAAGGCAATGAGCAGTTCTTC.

This clone was picked up one time. The chain recombines TRBV14 with TRBJ1-4; D gene ambiguous. The CDR3 totals 15 residues. Germline values: CDR1 SGHDN, CDR2 FVKESK. The V and J ends lost 1 base and 10 bases respectively, with 16 bases between them. The CDR3 DNA sequence: TGTGCCAGCAGCCAAGCCGGGAGCTTTGTAGGAAAACTGTTTTTT. It translates to CASSQAGSFVGKLFF.

The genes are TRBV3-1 (or the pseudogene TRBV3-2) and TRBJ1-2, with D perhaps TRBD1 (5 bases). The length of the CDR3 is 14 residues. Between the trimmed V and J ends, which lost 1 base and 4 bases, there was a span of 10 bases. Germline values: CDR1 LGHDT, CDR2 YNNKEL (reference sequence). The CDR3 DNA reads TGTGCCAGCAGCCAAGGTTCGGGGGGCTATGGCTACACCTTC. Protein product: CASSQGSGGYGYTF.

The genes are TRBV2 and TRBJ1-5; tentatively, D is TRBD1 (5 bases). V gave up 4 bases and J gave up 1 base, with 14 bases separating them. Germline V CDR1 and CDR2: SNHLY, FYNNEI. CDR3 length: 16 residues. DNA of the CDR3: TGTGCCAGCAGTGCCCCAGGACAAGTGAGCAATCAGCCCCAGCATTTT. This encodes CASSAPGQVSNQPQHF.

The V call is TRBV29-1, the J call TRBJ1-1; 10 bases agree with TRBD1. The J segment lost 5 bases and the V segment lost 1 base, leaving 4 bases of the junction unmatched. Germline V gene data show CDR1 as SQVTM and CDR2 as ANQGSEA. There are 14 residues in the CDR3. In DNA form, the CDR3 reads TGCAGCGTTGAAGCCTGGACAGGGGGGACTGAAGCTTTCTTT. As protein: CSVEAWTGGTEAFF.

The genes are TRBV12-5 and TRBJ2-1; D perhaps matches TRBD2 (5 bases). V was clipped by 7 bases and J by 3 bases, with 13 bases between them. The CDR3 sequence is 14 residues long. Germline V gene data show CDR1 as LGHNT and CDR2 as FRNRAP. The CDR3 sequence is CASAFLTSYNEQFF. The CDR3 DNA sequence: TGTGCTAGTGCCTTCCTTACTAGCTACAATGAGCAGTTCTTC.

The chain joins TRBV11-3 to TRBJ2-3; 10 positions agree with TRBD2. Germline values: CDR1 SGHNT, CDR2 YENEEA. The junction had 9 bases not matched to a gene; V was cut back by 4 bases and J by 2 bases. CDR3 length equals 17 residues. As DNA, the CDR3 is TGTGCCAGCAGCTCGGGGCTAGCGGGAGCGAACACAGATACGCAGTATTTT. Amino acids: CASSSGLAGANTDTQYF.

This CDR3 reads CASSLESGASYNEQFF. In DNA form, the CDR3 reads TGCGCCAGCAGCTTGGAAAGCGGGGCCTCCTACAATGAGCAGTTCTTC. The chain has TRBV5-1 and TRBJ2-1; the match to TRBD2 covers 7 bases. Germline-derived CDR1 and CDR2 are SGHRS and YFSETQ. Trimming removed 0 bases from V and 0 bases from J; junction bases left unmatched: 3. The CDR3 runs 16 residues. Filled out from reference TRBV5-1 and TRBJ2-1, the complete variable domain reads KAGVTQTPRYLIKTRGQQVTLSCSPISGHRSVSWYQQTPGQGLQFLFEYFSETQRNKGNFPGRFSGRQFSNSRSEMNVSTLELGDSALYLCASSLESGASYNEQFFGPGTRLTVL.

This chain joins TRBV7-9 and TRBJ2-1; 12 bases match TRBD2. Per germline, CDR1 SEHNR and CDR2 FQNEAQ (reference sequence). V trimming: 5 bases; J trimming: 5 bases; junction bases outside the gene matches: 13. This CDR3 region has 18 residues. CDR3 region: CASSAPLAGGQGNNEQFF. In DNA, the CDR3 is TGTGCCAGCAGCGCCCCACTAGCGGGAGGTCAGGGTAACAATGAGCAGTTCTTC.

This rearrangement joins TRBV5-1 to TRBJ2-2; D remains ambiguous. Germline CDR1 is SGHRS and CDR2 is YFSETQ. This CDR3 contains 17 residues. Trimming stripped 1 base from V and 0 bases from J, with 13 bases between. The CDR3 DNA sequence: TGCGCCAGCAGCTTGTTGAGTCTCCAAACGAACACCGGGGAGCTGTTTTTT. The encoded protein is CASSLLSLQTNTGELFF.

The chain uses TRBV9 and TRBJ2-3, with a weak D call TRBD2 (5 bases). The CDR3 is made up of 15 amino acids. Germline CDR1 and CDR2: SGDLS and YYNGEE. With 4 bases removed from V and 1 base from J, the gap between germline ends came to 13 bases. The chain's CDR3 is CASSTGAEGTDTQYF. In nucleotides, the CDR3 is TGTGCCAGCAGCACCGGAGCGGAAGGCACAGATACGCAGTATTTT. The variable domain in full, completed from reference TRBV9 and TRBJ2-3, reads DSGVTQTPKHLITATGQRVTLRCSPRSGDLSVYWYQQSLDQGLQFLIQYYNGEERAKGNILERFSAQQFPDLHSELNLSSLELGDSALYFCASSTGAEGTDTQYFGPGTRLTVL.

The CDR3 DNA follows: TGTGCCAGTAGTATAGGTCAGATCCCAAATTACTACGAGCAGTACTTC. As protein: CASSIGQIPNYYEQYF. The chain combines TRBV19 with TRBJ2-7; D gene uncertain. Per the germline V gene, CDR1 is LNHDA and CDR2 is SQIVND (reference sequence). The V and J ends lost 1 base and 3 bases respectively, with 16 bases between them. This CDR3 is 16 amino acids long. Using reference TRBV19 and TRBJ2-7 for the parts outside the CDR3, the full variable domain is DGGITQSPKYLFRKEGQNVTLSCEQNLNHDAMYWYRQDPGQGLRLIYYSQIVNDFQKGDIAEGYSVSREKKESFPLTVTSAQKNPTAFYLCASSIGQIPNYYEQYFGPGTRLTVT.

The chain links TRBV10-2 to TRBJ2-7; 8 bases are a match to TRBD2. V trimming: 2 bases; J trimming: 4 bases; junction bases outside the gene matches: 13. This CDR3 contains 17 residues. Germline loops: CDR1 WSHSY, CDR2 SAAADI. The CDR3 DNA is TGCGCCAGCAGTGAGGGGGGGATCGGCAGCGGGAGTTACGAGCAGTACTTC. This gives the protein CASSEGGIGSGSYEQYF.

The chain uses TRBV25-1 and TRBJ1-1, with 8 nucleotides matching TRBD1. Trimming removed 7 bases from V and 3 bases from J; junction bases left unmatched: 4. This CDR3 contains 13 residues. Germline V lookup: CDR1 MGHDK, CDR2 SYGVNS. The CDR3: CASNQQGDTEAFF. The CDR3 DNA follows: TGTGCCAGCAACCAACAGGGGGACACTGAAGCTTTCTTT.

The table lists this clone with a count of one. J is TRBJ1-2 and V is TRBV4-2; 9 bases fit TRBD1. The CDR3 runs to 14 residues. CDR1 and CDR2 (germline): LGHNA, YNFKEQ. V shed 2 bases, J shed 6 bases, and the junction held 4 bases outside the gene matches. The CDR3 sequence: CASSQMDRGDGYTF. CDR3 nucleotide sequence: TGTGCCAGCAGCCAAATGGACAGGGGAGATGGCTACACCTTC.

The V call is TRBV29-1, the J call TRBJ1-2; 7 positions match TRBD1. CDR1 is SQVTM, CDR2 ANQGSEA, per germline. The CDR3 is 11 residues long. With 7 bases clipped from V and 4 bases from J, the junction kept 3 bases outside the gene matches. For the CDR3, the DNA is TGCAGCGCACGGGACAGCTATGGCTACACCTTC. Its translation: CSARDSYGYTF.

The chain carries TRBV3-1 (or the pseudogene TRBV3-2) and TRBJ2-1; D is possibly TRBD1 (6 bases). The V end was cut by 0 bases, the J end by 9 bases, with 12 bases between. CDR1 LGHDT and CDR2 YNNKEL come from the germline V gene (reference sequence). The length of the CDR3 is 14 residues. The CDR3 spells CASSQEWEGGEQFF. The CDR3 DNA reads as TGTGCCAGCAGCCAAGAGTGGGAAGGGGGTGAGCAGTTCTTC.

The rearrangement joins TRBV2 to TRBJ2-1; 11 bases line up with TRBD2. Trimming at V came to 6 bases and at J to 4 bases, leaving 5 bases not matched to a gene. This CDR3 contains 15 residues. CDR1 is SNHLY, CDR2 FYNNEI, per germline. CDR3 residues: CASRAGTSGYNEQFF. CDR3 sequence (DNA): TGTGCCAGCAGAGCCGGGACTAGCGGATACAATGAGCAGTTCTTC.

V and J are TRBV2 and TRBJ2-3; D is perhaps TRBD2 (6 bases). The CDR3 sequence is 14 residues long. Germline-derived CDR1 and CDR2 are SNHLY and FYNNEI. V lost 7 bases to trimming and J lost 0 bases, with 11 bases between them. CDR3 coding DNA: TGTGCCAGCAAAAAAGCGGGTAGCACAGATACGCAGTATTTT. As protein: CASKKAGSTDTQYF.

The table lists this clone with a count of one. The chain employs TRBV18 and TRBJ1-2; possible D gene TRBD1, 5 bases. V was clipped by 3 bases and J by 3 bases, with 8 bases between them. This CDR3 comprises 13 residues. Germline CDR1 KGHSH, CDR2 LQKENI. The CDR3, as DNA: TGTGCCAGCTCACCGACAGTTGACTATGGCTACACCTTC. This encodes CASSPTVDYGYTF.

This chain uses TRBV12-3 or TRBV12-4 with TRBJ1-5, with 10 bases lining up with TRBD1. The CDR3 consists of 13 residues. V shed 6 bases and J 5 bases; nucleotides not matched to a gene: 1. In nucleotides, the CDR3 is TGTGCCAGCAGGACAGGGGGCTATCAGCCCCAGCATTTT. Its translation: CASRTGGYQPQHF.

This clone was detected once. The genes are TRBV9 and TRBJ1-2; no reliable D call. The CDR3 has 12 residues. V lost 3 bases and J 4 bases, leaving 7 bases between the germline ends. CDR1 is SGDLS and CDR2 is YYNGEE in the germline V gene. The CDR3 bases are TGTGCCAGCAGCGCCGAGAGCTATGGCTACACCTTC. As protein: CASSAESYGYTF.